Shown below are 9 T cell receptor beta chains from a single sample sequenced in a study of cytotoxic CD8 clonotypes in ibrutinib-treated CLL. Clones were read by immunoSEQ multiplex PCR, and TCRdb kept only the in-frame ones, dropping some. In the table there are some 200,000 clones, just over 70% of which are singletons. The input for sequencing was PBMCs, taken after 12 months of ibrutinib treatment. All receptors come from a human donor with chronic lymphocytic leukemia.

V and J are TRBV7-8 and TRBJ1-1, with 10 bases lining up with TRBD1. CDR1 and CDR2 (germline): SGHVS, FQNEAQ. CDR3 size: 17 residues. The V gene end was trimmed by 4 bases and the J gene end by 1 base; junction bases not matched to a gene: 9. This CDR3 is CASSSRGQGSGNTEAFF. The CDR3 coding sequence is TGTGCCAGCAGCTCCCGGGGACAGGGGTCTGGGAACACTGAAGCTTTCTTT.

V usage is TRBV11-2 and J usage is TRBJ2-3; D unclear. Between the trimmed V and J ends, which lost 3 bases and 2 bases, there was a span of 12 bases. The CDR3 sequence is 15 residues long. Germline V gives CDR1 SGHAT, CDR2 FQNNGV. CDR3 nucleotides: TGTGCCAGCAGCTTTGGGCAGGAACTCACAGATACGCAGTATTTT. Amino acid sequence: CASSFGQELTDTQYF.

This clone was seen more than once but under ten times. The V and J genes are TRBV25-1 and TRBJ1-2; 10 bases align to TRBD1. The V gene's germline CDR1 is MGHDK and CDR2 SYGVNS. Unmatched junction bases numbered 4, after V lost 6 bases and J lost 6 bases. This CDR3 comprises 13 residues. The CDR3 region has the DNA TGTGCCAGCAGAGCGACAGGGGGCAATGGCTACACCTTC. This gives the protein CASRATGGNGYTF.

The genes are TRBV6-4 and TRBJ1-2; no clear D. This CDR3 has 13 amino acids. V was pared by 6 bases and J by 5 bases, with 13 bases between. Germline V CDR1 and CDR2: MRHNA, SNTAGT. CDR3 DNA sequence: TGTGCCAGCAGGGGAGACGGCGGGTATGGCTACACCTTC. Its protein is CASRGDGGYGYTF.

This chain joins TRBV23-1 and TRBJ1-5, with TRBD1 matching over 7 bases. TRBV23-1 is an ORF, and what it does is uncertain. CDR3 length equals 15 residues. The junction had 10 bases not matched to a gene; V was cut back by 7 bases and J by 4 bases. This chain's CDR3 is CASNRQDRCNQPQHF. The CDR3 DNA is TGCGCCAGCAACAGGCAGGACAGGTGTAATCAGCCCCAGCATTTT.

The chain uses TRBV30 and TRBJ2-3; TRBD2 matches at 10 bases. CDR1 is GTSNPN and CDR2 is SVGIG in the germline V gene (reference sequence). The CDR3 consists of 15 residues. The V segment lost 1 base and the J segment 4 bases; nucleotides outside the gene matches: 5. Here the CDR3 reads CAWSASGSRADTQYF. The CDR3 DNA reads as TGTGCCTGGAGTGCTAGCGGGAGCAGGGCAGATACGCAGTATTTT. Full variable domain (remainder filled in from reference TRBV30 and TRBJ2-3): SQTIHQWPATLVQPVGSPLSLECTVEGTSNPNLYWYRQAAGRGLQLLFYSVGIGQISSEVPQNLSASRPQDRQFILSSKKLLLSDSGFYLCAWSASGSRADTQYFGPGTRLTVL.

The chain is built from TRBV29-1 and TRBJ2-1; 7 nucleotides line up with TRBD1. The CDR3 covers 13 residues. Germline CDR1 is SQVTM and CDR2 is ANQGSEA. V was clipped by 6 bases and J by 4 bases; unmatched bases: 6. The CDR3 coding sequence is TGCAGCGTCTCCGGACAGGCATACAATGAGCAGTTCTTC. This translates into CSVSGQAYNEQFF.

This sequence joins TRBV9 and TRBJ2-3; D possibly corresponds to TRBD2 (5 bases). Deletions cut 4 bases from V and 4 bases from J, with 13 bases between. The germline gives CDR1 SGDLS, CDR2 YYNGEE. The length of the CDR3 is 14 residues. As DNA, the CDR3 is TGTGCCAGCAGCCCTCGGACTGGACCAGATACGCAGTATTTT. Translation: CASSPRTGPDTQYF.

The chain combines TRBV7-2 with TRBJ2-7; maybe TRBD2 (6 bases). In germline, CDR1 is SGHTA, CDR2 FQGNSA. V lost 2 bases, J lost 4 bases, and 12 bases lay in between. This CDR3 comprises 14 residues. The CDR3 region has the DNA TGTGCCAGCAGCTTATCGGCTAGCGTATACGAGCAGTACTTC. It yields the protein CASSLSASVYEQYF.